A selection of T cell receptor beta chains follows, all from one sample in a study of cytomegalovirus exposure and HLA in healthy donors. The table came from immunoSEQ multiplex PCR; TCRdb's copy has only in-frame clones and leaves some out. The sample spans approximately 50,000 clones; the ten largest clones claim about 2.5%. The sample consisted of PBMCs. These receptors were taken from a female donor in good health and CMV-seronegative. The CDR3 runs from the conserved cysteine through the conserved F or W. The D gene is left open where the match is weak.

J	D	V	length	DNA	CDR3
TRBJ1-1	-	TRBV20-1	10	TGCAGTGATGAAGCAGGGTCAGCTTTCTTT	CSDEAGSAFF
TRBJ1-1	TRBD1	TRBV19	15	TGTGCCAGTAGTCCCCAGGGGGCGGCGAACACTGAAGCTTTCTTT	CASSPQGAANTEAFF
TRBJ2-6	-	TRBV5-1	16	TGCGCCAGCAGCTTGGGACAGCTCCGCGGGGCCAACGTCCTGACTTTC	CASSLGQLRGANVLTF
TRBJ1-2	TRBD1	TRBV15	17	TGTGCCACCAGCAGACTTGAAGGACAGGGAGGCGACTATGGCTACACCTTC	CATSRLEGQGGDYGYTF
TRBJ1-1	-	TRBV30	14	TGTGCCTGGAGGGACGGACTCCTGAACACTGAAGCTTTCTTT	CAWRDGLLNTEAFF
TRBJ2-3	TRBD2	TRBV6-5	15	TGTGCCAGCACCAAAACTAGCGGGAGTACAGATACGCAGTATTTT	CASTKTSGSTDTQYF
TRBJ2-7	-	TRBV30	16	TGTGCCTGGAGAATTGGTGGATGGGGGCCCGTCAAAGAGCAGTACTTC	CAWRIGGWGPVKEQYF
TRBJ2-5	TRBD2	TRBV5-1	15	TGCGCCAGCAGCCTGGGTTATAGCGGGCAAGAGACCCAGTACTTC	CASSLGYSGQETQYF
TRBJ2-2	TRBD2	TRBV9	15	TGTGCCAGCAGCGGGGGACTAGCGATAAGCGGGGAGCTGTTTTTT	CASSGGLAISGELFF
TRBJ2-5	TRBD2	TRBV7-9	16	TGTGCCAGCAGCGACGAGCGGGGGGGCAAAAGAGAGACCCAGTACTTC	CASSDERGGKRETQYF
TRBJ1-2	TRBD1	TRBV4-2	16	TGTGCCAGCAGCCAAGAAAGTGGAACAGGGGGTTTAGGCTACACCTTC	CASSQESGTGGLGYTF
TRBJ1-2	-	TRBV19	14	TGTGCCAGTAAGGACTGGGGGGGAGACTATGGCTACACCTTC	CASKDWGGDYGYTF
TRBJ2-3	-	TRBV6-1	14	TGTGCCAGCAGTGGTCTAGCGCCTCGAGATACGCAGTATTTT	CASSGLAPRDTQYF
TRBJ2-1	TRBD2	TRBV14	16	TGTGCCAGCAGCCAAGGGGGACTAGCGGGAGGTCGTGAGCAGTTCTTC	CASSQGGLAGGREQFF
TRBJ2-7	-	TRBV4-2	13	TGTGCCAGCAGCGCCGGAGTCTCCTACGAGCAGTACTTC	CASSAGVSYEQYF
TRBJ1-1	-	TRBV7-9	14	TGTGCCAGCAGCTCCCAGGGGATTGACACTGAAGCTTTCTTT	CASSSQGIDTEAFF
TRBJ2-7	-	TRBV5-1	15	TGCGCCAGCAGCCCCCGGGACTCGTACTCCTACGAGCAGTACTTC	CASSPRDSYSYEQYF
TRBJ2-1	-	TRBV29-1	13	TGCAGCGTCGGACATTTAAGATACAATGAGCAGTTCTTC	CSVGHLRYNEQFF
TRBJ2-5	-	TRBV5-1	16	TGCGCCAGCAGCTTGGACTCTCCGGGACTTCAAGAGACCCAGTACTTC	CASSLDSPGLQETQYF
TRBJ2-7	TRBD1	TRBV4-3	16	TGCGCCAGCAGCCTACTACACCTCCCACAGGGGTACGAGCAGTACTTC	CASSLLHLPQGYEQYF
TRBJ2-7	-	TRBV25-1	13	TGTGCCAGCAGTGTCCGAGACTCCTACGAGCAGTACTTC	CASSVRDSYEQYF
TRBJ1-1	-	TRBV7-9	14	TGTGCCAGCAGCTTTGGGAGGGCGAACACTGAAGCTTTCTTT	CASSFGRANTEAFF
TRBJ2-7	-	TRBV4-2	15	TGTGCCAGCAGCCAAGATGAGGGAAAACCCTACGAGCAGTACTTC	CASSQDEGKPYEQYF
TRBJ1-5	TRBD1	TRBV6-5	15	TGTGCCAGCAGCCCCGGGACAGTTTCAGATCAGCCCCAGCATTTT	CASSPGTVSDQPQHF
TRBJ1-1	-	TRBV13	12	TGTGCCAGCAGCCTACGTGGGAGGCCGGCTTTCTTT	CASSLRGRPAFF
TRBJ1-2	TRBD1	TRBV25-1	16	TGTGCCAGCAGTGAACGAAGGGGGCCCGGCGTCTATGGCTACACCTTC	CASSERRGPGVYGYTF
TRBJ2-3	TRBD1	TRBV30	14	TGTGCCTGGATGCGGACAGGGATTACAGATACGCAGTATTTT	CAWMRTGITDTQYF
TRBJ2-2	-	TRBV11-2	14	TGTGCCAGCGCGGGCCGGTATCTCACCGGGGAGCTGTTTTTT	CASAGRYLTGELFF
TRBJ2-7	-	TRBV7-3	14	TGTGCCAGCAGCCCCGGGAGTAGCTCCTACGAGCAGTACTTC	CASSPGSSSYEQYF
TRBJ1-4	TRBD1	TRBV5-1	15	TGCGCCAGCAGCTCGCCGGACAGGGGAAATGAAAAACTGTTTTTT	CASSSPDRGNEKLFF
TRBJ1-1	TRBD1	TRBV19	16	TGTGCCAGTAGTTTCCTTGGAGGGGGCGGGGACACTGAAGCTTTCTTT	CASSFLGGGGDTEAFF
TRBJ2-3	-	TRBV6-4	13	TGTGCCAGCAGTGACGAGAGCACAGATACGCAGTATTTT	CASSDESTDTQYF
TRBJ2-2	TRBD1	TRBV5-1	15	TGCGCCAGCAGCCTTGGGACAGCTTTCACCGGGGAGCTGTTTTTT	CASSLGTAFTGELFF